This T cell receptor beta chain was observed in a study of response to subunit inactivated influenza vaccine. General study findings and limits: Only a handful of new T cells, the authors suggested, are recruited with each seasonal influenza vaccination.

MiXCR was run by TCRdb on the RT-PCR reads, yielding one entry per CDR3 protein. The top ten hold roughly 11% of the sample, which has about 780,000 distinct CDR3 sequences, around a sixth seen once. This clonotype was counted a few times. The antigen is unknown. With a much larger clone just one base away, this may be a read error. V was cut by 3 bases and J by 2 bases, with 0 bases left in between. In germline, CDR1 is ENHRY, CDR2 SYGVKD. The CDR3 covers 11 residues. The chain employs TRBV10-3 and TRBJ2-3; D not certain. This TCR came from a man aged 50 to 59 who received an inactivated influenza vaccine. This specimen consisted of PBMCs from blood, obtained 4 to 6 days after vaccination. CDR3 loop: CAISDTDTQYF. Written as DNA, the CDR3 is TGTGCCATCAGTGACACAGATACGCAGTATTTT.